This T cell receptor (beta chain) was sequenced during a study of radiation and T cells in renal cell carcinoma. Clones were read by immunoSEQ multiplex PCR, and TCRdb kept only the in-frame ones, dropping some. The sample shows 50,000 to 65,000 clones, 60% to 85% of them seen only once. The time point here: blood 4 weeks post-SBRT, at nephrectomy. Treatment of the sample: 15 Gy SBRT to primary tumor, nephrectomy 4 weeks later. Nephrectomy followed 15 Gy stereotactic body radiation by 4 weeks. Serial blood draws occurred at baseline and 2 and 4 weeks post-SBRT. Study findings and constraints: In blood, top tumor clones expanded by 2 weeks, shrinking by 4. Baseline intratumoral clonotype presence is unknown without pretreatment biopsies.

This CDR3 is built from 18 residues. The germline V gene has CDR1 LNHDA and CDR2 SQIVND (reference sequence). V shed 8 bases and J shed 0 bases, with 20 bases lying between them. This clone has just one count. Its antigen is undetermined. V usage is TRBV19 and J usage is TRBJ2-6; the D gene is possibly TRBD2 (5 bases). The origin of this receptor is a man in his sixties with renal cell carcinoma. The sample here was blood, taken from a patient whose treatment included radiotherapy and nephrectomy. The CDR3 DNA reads TGTGCCAGTCTGTTAGGCCCCCCGGGGAGCTCTGGGGCCAACGTCCTGACTTTC. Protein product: CASLLGPPGSSGANVLTF. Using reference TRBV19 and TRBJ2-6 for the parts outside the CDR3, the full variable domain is DGGITQSPKYLFRKEGQNVTLSCEQNLNHDAMYWYRQDPGQGLRLIYYSQIVNDFQKGDIAEGYSVSREKKESFPLTVTSAQKNPTAFYLCASLLGPPGSSGANVLTFGAGSRLTVL.